This TCR beta chain was recorded in a study of T-cell memory formation after mild COVID-19. CDR1 and CDR2 from the germline V gene are SGHVS and FQNEAQ. The CDR3 covers 14 residues. Points on this clonotype: A single base separates this from a much larger clone, so it may be a read error.

Constant-segment-primed 5'RACE gave TCR alpha and TCR beta cDNA libraries with sample barcodes and UMIs. TCRdb used MiXCR to reprocess the 5' RACE reads, holding one entry per CDR3 protein. Of around 130,000 distinct CDR3 sequences listed, roughly 15% are singletons. Sequenced sample: PBMCs or a T cell subset sorted from them (not recorded which). This chain uses TRBV7-8 with TRBJ2-5, with D possibly being TRBD2 (5 bases). This clonotype was sampled from an adult woman who had mild COVID-19 (a few samples of this study predate the infection). Cell type and time point are not known. CDR3 protein: CASRLEFGEETQYF. The CDR3 DNA follows: TGTGCCAGCAGATTAGAGTTCGGGGAAGAGACCCAGTACTTC.